This T cell receptor (beta chain) was sequenced during a study of neurological immune-mediated disorders. Findings and caveats of the study: None of the CDR3 amino acid sequences of expanded clones were shared across subjects, and this suggested private repertoires in all groups.

Each sorted-subset library came from about a million CD4+ or CD8+ T cells. As for this clonotype: The antigen is unknown. A read error may explain this, as a much larger clone is one base away.

The CDR3 loop spans 14 amino acids. V was trimmed by 5 bases and J by 2 bases, leaving 13 bases between them. The germline V gene has CDR1 SEHNR and CDR2 FQNEAQ (reference sequence). It was by 5'RACE with 10-nucleotide random UMIs that the cDNA was made. A single run covered 15-18 subjects with over 190 million TCR-beta sequences. TCRdb reprocessed the 5' RACE reads with MiXCR, giving one entry per CDR3 protein. The sample has more than 9,000 distinct CDR3 sequences, approximately 21% seen once. V gene TRBV7-9 combines with J gene TRBJ2-7; D is perhaps TRBD1 (5 bases). The specimen was CD8+ T cells from blood. This receptor was obtained from an older woman with HTLV-1-associated myelopathy (HAM/TSP). The DNA for the CDR3 is TGTGCCAGCAGCCCCCCCTGGGGCCCCTACGAGCAGTACTTC. It specifies CASSPPWGPYEQYF.